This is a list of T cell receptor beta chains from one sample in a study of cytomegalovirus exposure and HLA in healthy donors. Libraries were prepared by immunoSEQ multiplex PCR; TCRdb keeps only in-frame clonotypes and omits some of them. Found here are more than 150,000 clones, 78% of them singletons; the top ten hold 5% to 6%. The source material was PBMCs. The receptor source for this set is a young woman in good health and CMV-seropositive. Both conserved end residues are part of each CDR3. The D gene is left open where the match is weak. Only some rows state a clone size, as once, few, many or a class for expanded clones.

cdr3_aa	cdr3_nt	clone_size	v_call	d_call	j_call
CASRFSGTYEQYF	TGTGCCAGCAGGTTTTCAGGGACCTACGAGCAGTACTTC	NA	TRBV5-8	NA	TRBJ2-7
CASSIKGGQPQHF	TGTGCCAGTAGTATAAAAGGGGGTCAGCCCCAGCATTTT	NA	TRBV19	NA	TRBJ1-5
CASSLSGGARNEQFF	TGCGCCAGCAGCCTAAGCGGGGGGGCCCGCAATGAGCAGTTCTTC	few	TRBV4-3	TRBD2	TRBJ2-1
CASRLAGGSGTEAFF	TGCGCCAGCAGATTGGCAGGGGGCTCTGGGACTGAAGCTTTCTTT	NA	TRBV5-1	TRBD1	TRBJ1-1
CASSFRGEGEQYF	TGTGCCAGCAGCTTCAGGGGGGAAGGCGAGCAGTACTTC	NA	TRBV7-9	NA	TRBJ2-7
CATCLAGSGYNEQFF	TGTGCCACTTGTCTTGCCGGGTCTGGCTACAATGAGCAGTTCTTC	NA	TRBV19	NA	TRBJ2-1
CASSPRRGNTEAFF	TGTGCCAGCAGTCCCCGCCGAGGGAACACTGAAGCTTTCTTT	NA	TRBV28	NA	TRBJ1-1
CASSQEDRVYEKLFF	TGTGCCAGCAGCCAAGAAGACAGGGTTTATGAAAAACTGTTTTTT	NA	TRBV4-2	TRBD1	TRBJ1-4
CASSLMPRDTQYF	TGCGCCAGCAGCCTTATGCCGCGAGATACGCAGTATTTT	NA	TRBV5-1	NA	TRBJ2-3
CASGQGLEETQYF	TGCGCCAGCGGTCAGGGGTTGGAAGAGACCCAGTACTTC	few	TRBV4-1	NA	TRBJ2-5
CASSPGRTGLLTDTQYF	TGCGCCAGCAGCCCGGGTAGAACGGGACTCCTCACAGATACGCAGTATTTT	NA	TRBV5-1	NA	TRBJ2-3
CASSINRVAEAFF	TGTGCCAGCAGTATTAACAGGGTTGCTGAAGCTTTCTTT	few	TRBV6-1	NA	TRBJ1-1
CASSQDETLRNQPQHF	TGCGCCAGCAGCCAAGATGAGACTCTACGCAATCAGCCCCAGCATTTT	NA	TRBV4-3	NA	TRBJ1-5
CASSVTGTGELFF	TGTGCCAGCAGCGTTACAGGGACCGGGGAGCTGTTTTTT	NA	TRBV9	NA	TRBJ2-2
CATAGTGGRTPLHF	TGTGCCACTGCCGGGACAGGGGGTAGAACACCCCTCCACTTT	once	TRBV7-9	TRBD1	TRBJ1-6
CASSFDGGTSGRQTGELFF	TGTGCCAGCAGCTTTGACGGGGGCACTAGCGGGAGGCAGACCGGGGAGCTGTTTTTT	NA	TRBV11-2	TRBD2	TRBJ2-2
CASSSVVDTEAFF	TGTGCCAGCTCATCCGTAGTAGACACTGAAGCTTTCTTT	NA	TRBV18	NA	TRBJ1-1
CATSRDSGNEQFF	TGTGCCACCAGCAGAGATTCGGGCAATGAGCAGTTCTTC	NA	TRBV15	NA	TRBJ2-1
CASTGSGNTIYF	TGTGCCAGCACGGGCTCTGGAAACACCATATATTTT	NA	TRBV6-1	NA	TRBJ1-3
CASSSRREGGEKLFF	TGTGCCAGCAGCTCTCGAAGGGAAGGAGGTGAAAAACTGTTTTTT	once	TRBV28	NA	TRBJ1-4
CASSLGQNEKLFF	TGTGCCAGCAGTTTAGGACAGAATGAAAAACTGTTTTTT	few	TRBV28	NA	TRBJ1-4
CASSLSDYNSPLHF	TGTGCCAGCAGCTTGTCAGATTATAATTCACCCCTCCACTTT	once	TRBV5-5	NA	TRBJ1-6
CASSQEVGASYEQYF	TGCGCCAGCAGCCAAGAAGTGGGGGCCTCCTACGAGCAGTACTTC	NA	TRBV4-3	NA	TRBJ2-7
CASSISSGVNTEAFF	TGTGCCAGCAGCATTTCCTCGGGGGTGAACACTGAAGCTTTCTTT	few	TRBV7-9	NA	TRBJ1-1
CTSSQEGTSGMSSYNEQFF	TGCACCAGCAGCCAAGAAGGGACTAGCGGAATGAGCTCCTACAATGAGCAGTTCTTC	few	TRBV1	NA	TRBJ2-1
CASSHDTGTETNYGYTF	TGCGCCAGCAGCCACGATACAGGGACCGAGACTAACTATGGCTACACCTTC	NA	TRBV4-3	NA	TRBJ1-2
CASSPNSGARGRETQYF	TGTGCCAGCAGCCCCAACAGTGGTGCCAGGGGGCGAGAGACCCAGTACTTC	NA	TRBV14	TRBD1	TRBJ2-5
CASSDRGFNQPQHF	TGTGCCAGCAGTGATCGGGGATTCAATCAGCCCCAGCATTTT	NA	TRBV2	NA	TRBJ1-5
CASSLGTGIEKLFF	TGTGCCAGCAGCTTGGGGACAGGGATAGAAAAACTGTTTTTT	NA	TRBV5-6	TRBD1	TRBJ1-4
CASVWGRGPYEQYF	TGTGCCAGCGTTTGGGGCAGGGGGCCCTACGAGCAGTACTTC	NA	TRBV28	TRBD1	TRBJ2-7
CASVGRNTEAFF	TGTGCCAGCGTTGGGAGGAACACTGAAGCTTTCTTT	NA	TRBV19	NA	TRBJ1-1
CASSLDSVVNYGYTF	TGTGCCAGCAGTTTAGACAGTGTGGTAAACTATGGCTACACCTTC	NA	TRBV6-4	NA	TRBJ1-2
CASSPATSDKGSQYF	TGTGCCAGCAGTCCGGCTACTTCAGACAAGGGGTCGCAGTATTTT	NA	TRBV27	NA	TRBJ2-3
CASSKARQGDEQFF	TGTGCCAGTAGTAAGGCCCGACAGGGCGATGAGCAGTTCTTC	NA	TRBV19	TRBD1	TRBJ2-1
CASSQDRDIGVTSPLHF	TGCGCCAGCAGCCAAGATCGGGACATTGGGGTAACTTCACCCCTCCACTTT	few	TRBV4-3	NA	TRBJ1-6
CASSLNSGRMTDTQYF	TGTGCCAGCAGCTTGAACAGCGGGAGGATGACAGATACGCAGTATTTT	NA	TRBV7-6	TRBD2	TRBJ2-3
CASSPTETSYEQYF	TGTGCCAGCTCACCAACAGAGACCTCCTACGAGCAGTACTTC	NA	TRBV18	NA	TRBJ2-7